Detailed here is one T cell receptor beta chain. Its antigen is currently unknown. The sample originates from a study of blood T cells in healthy people across ages. Study conclusions and caveats: Older age went with lower TCR beta diversity per million T cells, in a roughly linear way. Donor CMV infection status was unknown, possibly confounding age-related changes in expanded clonotypes.

Each sample used at least 6 million PBMCs. A second PCR, run for about 7 to 11 cycles, used a sample-barcoded 5' primer plus a J-beta primer mix. TCRdb redid the calling of the 5' RACE reads with MiXCR, one entry per CDR3 protein. The sample carries roughly 1,700,000 distinct CDR3 sequences, roughly 27% recorded once. This clonotype was obtained from a woman aged 25 to 39 in good health. Sample: blood.

The CDR3 sequence is CASSRTATGGAGLPQETQYF. In nucleotides, the CDR3 is TGTGCCAGCAGCCGGACCGCGACAGGGGGTGCGGGACTTCCCCAAGAGACCCAGTACTTC. This chain uses TRBV11-2 with TRBJ2-5, with TRBD1 matching over 9 bases. The CDR3 consists of 20 residues. Germline CDR1 reads SGHAT; CDR2 reads FQNNGV. The junction had 20 bases not matched to a gene; V was cut back by 5 bases and J by 1 base.